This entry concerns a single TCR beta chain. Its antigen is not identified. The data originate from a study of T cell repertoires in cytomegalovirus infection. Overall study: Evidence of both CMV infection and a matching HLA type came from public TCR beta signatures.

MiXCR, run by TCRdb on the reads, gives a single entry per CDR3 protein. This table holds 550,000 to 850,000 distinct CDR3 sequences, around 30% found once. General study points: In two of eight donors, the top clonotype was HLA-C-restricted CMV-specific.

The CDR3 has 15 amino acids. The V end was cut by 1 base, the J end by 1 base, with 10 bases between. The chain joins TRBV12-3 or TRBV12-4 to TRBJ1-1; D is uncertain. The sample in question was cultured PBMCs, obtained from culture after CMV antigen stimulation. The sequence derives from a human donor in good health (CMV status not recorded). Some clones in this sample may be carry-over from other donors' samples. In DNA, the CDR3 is TGTGCCAGCAGTTTAGTCGGGTCCAGGAACACTGAAGCTTTCTTT. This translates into CASSLVGSRNTEAFF.